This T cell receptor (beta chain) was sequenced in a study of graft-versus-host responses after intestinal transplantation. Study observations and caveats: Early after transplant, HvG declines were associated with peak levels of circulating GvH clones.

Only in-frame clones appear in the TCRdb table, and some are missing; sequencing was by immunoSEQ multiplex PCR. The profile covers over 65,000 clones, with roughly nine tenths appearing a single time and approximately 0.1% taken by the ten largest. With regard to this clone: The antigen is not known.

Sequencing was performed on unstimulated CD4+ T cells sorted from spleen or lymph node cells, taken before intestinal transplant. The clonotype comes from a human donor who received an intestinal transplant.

CDR3 coding DNA: TGCGCCAGCAGCCCCCTCAGGGGGCAAAATACCAATGAGCAGTTCTTC. As protein: CASSPLRGQNTNEQFF. The chain carries TRBV10-1 and TRBJ2-1, with 8 bases fitting TRBD1. The CDR3 consists of 16 residues. CDR1 is WNHNN and CDR2 is SYGVQD in the germline V gene (reference sequence). V dropped 6 bases and J dropped 6; count of bases not matched to a gene: 13.